This T cell receptor beta chain derives from a study of blood T cell repertoires in COVID-19. Looking at the study overall: Italy, Spain and the United States were the sources of the convalescent and acute COVID-19 samples.

CDR3 length equals 15 residues. Germline trimming cut 1 base from V and 2 bases from J; bases unmatched to any gene: 4. Germline loops: CDR1 SGHRS, CDR2 YFSETQ. Those enrolled, adults aged roughly 18 to 90 years, came from fewer than 25 US areas. Cohort 3 recovery required two negative PCRs, clearance, or symptom resolution. As originally analysed: For nucleated cells, counts were estimated from reference gene primer amplification. The protocol was immunoSEQ multiplex PCR, while the TCRdb copy is restricted to in-frame clones and leaves out a portion. The D gene and trimming were derived from the DNA, and the V and J assignments and clone size from that table. The repertoire holds a few hundred thousand clones, around 84% seen once, with 4% to 5% in the top ten.

The origin of this receptor is a man younger than 40 who had recovered from COVID-19. The sample comprised PBMCs or T cells enriched from blood (not recorded which). J is TRBJ2-7 and V is TRBV5-1; 9 bases fit TRBD1. In DNA form, the CDR3 reads TGCGCCAGCAGCTTGAGGACAGGGGAACCCTACGAGCAGTACTTC. Protein product: CASSLRTGEPYEQYF.